This T cell receptor beta chain was sequenced for a study of blood T cell repertoires in COVID-19. Across the whole study: Spain, Italy and the United States supplied samples that represented acute and convalescent COVID-19. Sample material is recorded as cDNA or gDNA derived from T cells, B-cell-depleted T cells, or PBMCs.

In the original processing: Researchers report that nucleated cell counts were estimated from reference gene primer amplification. The assay was immunoSEQ multiplex PCR, and TCRdb's table has in-frame clones only and misses some. That table is the source of V, J and clone size, and D and trimming were worked out from the DNA. The sample holds fewer than 55,000 clones, approximately 85% seen once. The ends were cut back, 3 bases at V and 4 bases at J, with 13 bases in the middle. CDR1 and CDR2 from the germline V gene are LNHDA and SQIVND (reference sequence). This CDR3 contains 14 residues. V is TRBV19 and J is TRBJ2-7, with TRBD1 as a possible D gene (6 bases). The source of this sequence is a middle-aged man with active COVID-19. Specimen: peripheral blood. This CDR3 reads CASSMPGAHYEQYF. In DNA form, the CDR3 reads TGTGCCAGTAGTATGCCAGGGGCTCATTACGAGCAGTACTTC.